This TCR beta chain was obtained from a study of blood T cell repertoires in COVID-19. Study background: Samples came from the United States, Italy and Spain, spanning acute and convalescent COVID-19. PBMCs, B-cell-depleted T cells, or T cells provided the cDNA or gDNA that made up the material.

Original methodology: Estimation of nucleated cell counts was performed using reference gene primer amplification. Some clones are missing from TCRdb's copy, which holds only in-frame ones; the method was immunoSEQ multiplex PCR. Clonal size and the V and J genes are those of that table, whereas D and trimming came from the DNA. The sample has 200,000 or so clones; around 82% are singletons. The V segment lost 4 bases and the J segment 6 bases; nucleotides outside the gene matches: 7. The CDR3 sequence is 13 residues long. Germline values: CDR1 SGHNT, CDR2 YYREEE (reference sequence). This receptor was identified in an older woman with acute or convalescent COVID-19. The chain is built from TRBV5-4 and TRBJ2-7; TRBD1 agrees at 7 bases. The sequenced material came from peripheral blood. CDR3 loop: CASSQDRAREQYF. DNA of the CDR3: TGTGCCAGCAGCCAAGACAGGGCTCGCGAGCAGTACTTC.